This T cell receptor (beta chain) is from a study of blood T cells in healthy people across ages. Study-wide points: Estimates of total diversity, which came from one million sequenced T cells, were considered to be underestimates. Per million T cells, the diversity of TCR beta decreased roughly linearly as age advanced.

Worth noting for this clonotype: What it binds is unknown.

It was with a sample-barcoded 5' primer and a J-beta primer mix that a second PCR of about 6 to 12 cycles was run. Each CDR3 protein gets one entry after TCRdb re-called the 5' RACE reads with MiXCR. The profile covers 1.2 million to 1.5 million distinct CDR3 sequences, with 59% appearing a single time and 6.5% to 8.5% taken by the ten largest. The length of the CDR3 is 16 residues. From germline, CDR1 is SGHAT and CDR2 FQNNGV. V was pared by 1 base and J by 3 bases, with 14 bases between. Each sample used at least 7 million PBMCs. Sequencing was performed on blood. The genes are TRBV11-2 and TRBJ2-3; maybe TRBD2 (5 bases). The receptor was derived from a man aged 18-30 years in good health. The CDR3 nucleotides read TGTGCCAGCAGCTTAGCGCCTAGCCCCACGACAGATACGCAGTATTTT. It specifies CASSLAPSPTTDTQYF.